Reported below is one TCR beta chain. Its cognate antigen is unknown. At one of its ends the junction is not consistent with the germline gene, which may arise from a read error. These data originate in a study of T cell repertoires in cytomegalovirus infection. Study-level information: Alongside well-studied HLA-B-restricted CMV epitopes, recently identified HLA-C-restricted CMV epitopes were also used. The public TCR beta signatures pointed to both CMV infection and matching HLA type. Study-level findings and limits: It was HLA-C-restricted CMV-specific TCR beta clonotypes that dominated the response ex vivo.

This CDR3 spans 14 amino acids. CDR1 and CDR2 (germline): LNHDA, SQIVND (reference sequence). TCRdb used MiXCR to reprocess the reads, holding one entry per CDR3 protein. The profile shows about 890,000 distinct CDR3 sequences, under 40% of them singletons. The genes are TRBV19 and TRBJ1-2; D is possibly TRBD1 (5 bases). This clonotype originated in a human donor in good health (CMV status not recorded). Some clones in this sample may be carry-over from other donors' samples. Sequenced material: cultured CD8+ T cells from PBMCs, taken from culture after CMV antigen stimulation. Here the CDR3 reads CANSKWDRGIDYTF. The CDR3 DNA is TGTGCCAATAGTAAATGGGACCGTGGTATTGACTACACCTTC.